A selection of T cell receptor beta chains follows, all from one sample in a study of cytomegalovirus exposure and HLA in healthy donors. Sequencing used immunoSEQ multiplex PCR; TCRdb keeps in-frame clones, though not all of them. The sample has about 110,000 clones, roughly 69% seen once. Material for sequencing was PBMCs. These receptor sequences come from a man aged 30 to 45 in good health and CMV-seropositive. CDR3s include the opening cysteine and the closing phenylalanine or tryptophan. The D gene is left open where the match is weak.

CDR3aa,len,d_gene,j_gene,v_gene
CAHEQGGEQYF,11,NA,TRBJ2-7,TRBV30
CASSLNRAGANVLTF,15,NA,TRBJ2-6,TRBV6-5
CASSLQGGTEAFF,13,TRBD1,TRBJ1-1,TRBV7-9
CASSDQGSGNTIYF,14,NA,TRBJ1-3,TRBV2
CAWSGRVVAFF,11,NA,TRBJ1-1,TRBV30
CASSELLDYGYTF,13,NA,TRBJ1-2,TRBV2
CASSEGAEQYF,11,NA,TRBJ2-7,TRBV10-1
CASRLGGGCTEAFF,14,NA,TRBJ1-1,TRBV12-2
CASSYGATNEKLFF,14,NA,TRBJ1-4,TRBV5-1
CASSFRDGGLYNEQFF,16,NA,TRBJ2-1,TRBV7-8
CASSYYGGGGETQYF,15,NA,TRBJ2-5,TRBV6-5
CASRPHFDTTGELFF,15,NA,TRBJ2-2,TRBV7-6
CASSLAASGGSEQFF,15,TRBD2,TRBJ2-1,TRBV11-2
CASSPRDRGFSETQYF,16,TRBD1,TRBJ2-5,TRBV19
CAPKRGGQETQYF,13,TRBD2,TRBJ2-5,TRBV10-3
CASSQGDRTYEQYF,14,TRBD1,TRBJ2-7,TRBV4-1
CASSPRAAYNSPLHF,15,NA,TRBJ1-6,TRBV19
CASGRAGELFF,11,TRBD2,TRBJ2-2,TRBV6-5